The text below deals with one TCR beta chain. Its antigen is undetermined. It was with 60 Vbeta and 13 Jbeta primers that the PCR ran. The assay was immunoSEQ multiplex PCR, and TCRdb's table has in-frame clones only and misses some. The sample has 110,000 to 150,000 clones, roughly 62% seen once; the top ten hold around 4%. These data originate in a study of cytomegalovirus exposure and HLA in healthy donors. Overall study: Samples from HLA-typed donors yielded 65 million to 85 million unique TCRs in an early data release. Study observations and caveats: The study put around 180 TCR beta chains on its list as cytomegalovirus-associated.

The CDR3 covers 14 residues. CDR1 SGHVS and CDR2 FQNEAQ come from the germline V gene. The J segment lost 5 bases and the V segment lost 7 bases, leaving 4 bases of the junction unmatched. The genes are TRBV7-8 and TRBJ2-1; 11 bases fit TRBD2. The clonotype comes from a man in his sixties in good health and CMV-seronegative. Sequenced input: PBMCs. The CDR3 region is CASTDSGRDNEQFF. The CDR3 DNA follows: TGTGCCAGCACCGATAGCGGGAGGGACAATGAGCAGTTCTTC.